This is a list of T cell receptor beta chains from one sample in a study of T cells in Graves' hyperthyroidism and ophthalmopathy. TCRdb re-analysed the multiplex PCR reads in MiXCR, keeping a single row per CDR3 protein. The sample includes about 360,000 distinct CDR3 sequences, roughly 25% seen only once; the top ten take around 70%. Sequencing was done on a sample of blood. The receptors here all came from a man aged 45-65 years with Graves' hyperthyroidism. CDR3s include the opening cysteine and the closing phenylalanine or tryptophan. A D gene is named only where the DNA matches it firmly. Clone sizes are given selectively: once, few, many, or a class where the clone is expanded.

D	length	size	V	J	CDR3	DNA
TRBD2	17	-	TRBV19	TRBJ2-3	CASTYLGTSGSTDTQYF	TGTGCCAGTACTTACCTGGGGACTAGCGGGAGCACAGATACGCAGTATTTT
-	14	-	TRBV9	TRBJ1-2	CASSSQRGDYGYTF	TGTGCCAGCAGCTCACAGAGGGGGGACTATGGCTACACCTTC
-	14	few	TRBV3-1	TRBJ2-5	CASSQYRDQETQYF	TGTGCCAGCAGCCAGTACAGAGACCAAGAGACCCAGTACTTC
TRBD2	13	-	TRBV7-9	TRBJ2-1	CASGSGSYNEQFF	TGTGCCAGCGGGAGCGGGAGTTACAATGAGCAGTTCTTC
-	16	-	TRBV20-1	TRBJ1-2	CSAHRDTHQANYGYTF	TGCAGTGCACATCGGGACACCCATCAAGCTAACTATGGCTACACCTTC
TRBD2	15	-	TRBV5-1	TRBJ2-5	CASSSGTTPQETQYF	TGCGCCAGCAGCTCCGGGACTACACCCCAAGAGACCCAGTACTTC
-	13	many	TRBV20-1	TRBJ2-5	CSALAESQETQYF	TGCAGTGCTTTAGCGGAGTCCCAAGAGACCCAGTACTTC
TRBD2	17	many	TRBV7-2	TRBJ2-7	CASSLRRLAGTSYEQYF	TGTGCCAGCAGCTTACGCAGACTAGCGGGGACCTCCTACGAGCAGTACTTC
-	15	-	TRBV14	TRBJ2-1	CASSQVGQGYNEQFF	TGTGCCAGCAGCCAAGTCGGGCAGGGTTACAATGAGCAGTTCTTC
-	17	-	TRBV2	TRBJ2-1	CASSRRTIPSSYNEQFF	TGTGCCAGCAGTCGACGGACTATACCGAGCTCCTACAATGAGCAGTTCTTC
-	13	many	TRBV11-2	TRBJ2-3	CASSPPLVDTQYF	TGTGCCAGCAGCCCTCCCCTAGTTGATACGCAGTATTTT
TRBD1	15	few	TRBV20-1	TRBJ2-1	CSANYRGRAYNEQFF	TGCAGTGCAAACTACAGGGGTAGGGCCTACAATGAGCAGTTCTTC
TRBD1	14	few	TRBV9	TRBJ2-5	CASSGRTGQETQYF	TGTGCCAGCAGCGGGAGGACAGGGCAAGAGACCCAGTACTTC
-	10	-	TRBV12-3/TRBV12-4	TRBJ2-1	CASMFYEQFF	TGTGCCAGCATGTTTTATGAGCAGTTCTTC
TRBD1	17	few	TRBV5-4	TRBJ1-6	CASSSGQVQGYNSPLHF	TGTGCCAGCAGCTCGGGACAGGTTCAAGGGTATAATTCACCCCTCCACTTT
TRBD1	12	many	TRBV5-1	TRBJ2-1	CASRDRVNEQFF	TGCGCCAGCCGGGACAGGGTAAATGAGCAGTTCTTC
TRBD1	15	-	TRBV2	TRBJ2-7	CASAAPGQWDYEQYF	TGTGCCAGCGCCGCTCCGGGACAGTGGGATTACGAGCAGTACTTC
-	12	few	TRBV5-1	TRBJ2-1	CASSAYLDEQFF	TGCGCCAGCAGCGCCTACTTGGATGAGCAGTTCTTC
TRBD1	13	few	TRBV6-1	TRBJ1-6	CASSRGNNSPLHF	TGTGCCAGCTCCAGGGGGAATAATTCACCCCTCCACTTT
-	16	-	TRBV30	TRBJ2-7	CAWSSPGGQGLHEQYF	TGTGCCTGGAGTTCCCCCGGGGGGCAGGGCCTCCACGAGCAGTACTTC
-	14	many	TRBV6-2/TRBV6-3	TRBJ2-5	CASSYVGYQETQYF	TGTGCCAGCAGTTACGTCGGGTACCAAGAGACCCAGTACTTC
-	14	-	TRBV6-2/TRBV6-3	TRBJ2-2	CASRDAGESGELFF	TGTGCCAGCAGAGATGCTGGGGAGTCCGGGGAGCTGTTTTTT
-	14	many	TRBV7-3	TRBJ2-3	CASSPGPGTDTQYF	TGTGCCAGCAGCCCCGGGCCGGGAACAGATACGCAGTATTTT
TRBD1	19	-	TRBV20-1	TRBJ1-3	CSARAGQGFRARSGNTIYF	TGCAGTGCTAGAGCTGGACAGGGCTTTAGGGCTCGCTCTGGAAACACCATATATTTT
TRBD2	17	-	TRBV11-2	TRBJ2-1	CASSPGPGLAGENEQFF	TGTGCCAGCAGCCCTGGTCCGGGACTAGCGGGAGAGAATGAGCAGTTCTTC